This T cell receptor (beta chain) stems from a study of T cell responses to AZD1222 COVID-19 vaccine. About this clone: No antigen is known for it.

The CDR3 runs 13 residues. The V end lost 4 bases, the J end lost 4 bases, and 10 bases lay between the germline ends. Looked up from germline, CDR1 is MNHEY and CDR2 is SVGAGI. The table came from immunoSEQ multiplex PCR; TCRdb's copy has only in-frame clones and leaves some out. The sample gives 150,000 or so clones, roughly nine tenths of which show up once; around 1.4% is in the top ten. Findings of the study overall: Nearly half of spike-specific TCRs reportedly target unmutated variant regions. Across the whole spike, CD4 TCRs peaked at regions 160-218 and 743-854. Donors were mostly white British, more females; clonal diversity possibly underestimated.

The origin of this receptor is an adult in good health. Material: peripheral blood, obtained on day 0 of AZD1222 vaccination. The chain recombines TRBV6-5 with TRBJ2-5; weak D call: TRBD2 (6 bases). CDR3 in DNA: TGTGCCAGCAGTTTCCGAGCGGGAGAGACCCAGTACTTC. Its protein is CASSFRAGETQYF.